The entry that follows covers one T cell receptor (beta chain) sequence. The data belong to a study of T cell clonotyping in hematopoietic cell transplantation. Clones were sequenced by immunoSEQ multiplex PCR, and TCRdb holds only the in-frame ones, with some missing. This table has about 15,000 clones, 70% to 90% appearing once. Germline CDR1 and CDR2: KGHSH and LQKENI. CDR3 length: 16 residues. V dropped 3 bases and J dropped 4 bases, with 18 bases sitting between them. Sample: peripheral blood mononuclear cells. The receptor comes from a woman in her thirties or forties in good health. Some clones in this sample may be carry-over from other donors' samples. This chain uses TRBV18 with TRBJ1-2, with D uncertain. The CDR3 reads CASSPRPDISLYGYTF. CDR3 nucleotides: TGTGCCAGCTCACCCCGGCCAGACATCTCCCTCTATGGCTACACCTTC.